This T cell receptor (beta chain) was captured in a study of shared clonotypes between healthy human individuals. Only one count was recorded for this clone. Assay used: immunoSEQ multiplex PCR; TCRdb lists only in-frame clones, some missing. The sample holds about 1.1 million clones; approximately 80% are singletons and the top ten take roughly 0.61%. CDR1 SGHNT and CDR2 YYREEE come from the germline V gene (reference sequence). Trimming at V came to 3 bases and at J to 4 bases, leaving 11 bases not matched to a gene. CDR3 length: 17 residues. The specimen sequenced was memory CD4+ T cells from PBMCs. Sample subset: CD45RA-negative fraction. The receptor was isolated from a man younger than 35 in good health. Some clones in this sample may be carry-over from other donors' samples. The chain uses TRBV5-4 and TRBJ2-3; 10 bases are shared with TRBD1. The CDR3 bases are TGTGCCAGCAGCTCAGCGAGGGACAGGGGAGGATCAGATACGCAGTATTTT. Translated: CASSSARDRGGSDTQYF.